These 21 T cell receptor beta chains share one sample of origin, sequenced in a study of cytomegalovirus exposure and HLA in healthy donors. Only in-frame clones appear in the TCRdb table, and some are missing; sequencing was by immunoSEQ multiplex PCR. This repertoire shows about 150,000 clones, just over 85% found once; its top ten account for over 2%. What was sequenced was PBMCs. These receptors all stem from a human donor in good health.

The rearrangement links TRBV15 to TRBJ2-1; 11 nucleotides line up with TRBD2. V shed 1 base and J 5 bases; nucleotides not matched to a gene: 4. Germline loops: CDR1 LNHNV, CDR2 YYDKDF (reference sequence). The CDR3 is 16 amino acids. CDR3 in DNA: TGTGCCACCAGCAGAGGCTCTAGCGGGAGGAACAATGAGCAGTTCTTC. Its protein is CATSRGSSGRNNEQFF.

CDR3 nucleotides: TGTGCCAGCAGTGAGCGGGGGGGAGCCAGCACCTTC. This sequence encodes CASSERGGASTF. The V gene is TRBV2, the J gene TRBJ1-2; possibly TRBD1 for D (5 bases). Germline assignment: CDR1 SNHLY and CDR2 FYNNEI. The V gene lost 3 bases and the J gene lost 13 bases, with 15 bases spanning the gap. This CDR3 is 12 amino acids long.

The chain links TRBV11-1 to TRBJ1-2, with D possibly TRBD1 on 6 matching bases. The CDR3 has 14 amino acids. Germline-derived CDR1 and CDR2 are SGHAT and FQDESV (reference sequence). V lost 0 bases and J lost 13, with 18 bases in between. CDR3 nucleotide sequence: TGTGCCAGCAGCTTAGCGGCGTCCGTGGGGGCAGTCACCTTC. Residues: CASSLAASVGAVTF.

The V call is TRBV7-8, the J call TRBJ2-7, with 7 bases identical to TRBD1. The CDR3 runs 14 residues. CDR1 and CDR2 from the germline V gene are SGHVS and FQNEAQ. The trim removed 5 bases at V and 3 bases at J, leaving 7 bases unmatched. CDR3 bases: TGTGCCAGCAGCAGAGAGGACAGGAGCTACGAGCAGTACTTC. Its protein is CASSREDRSYEQYF.

V gene TRBV2 combines with J gene TRBJ1-1; D not resolved. V was pared by 7 bases and J by 3 bases, with 9 bases between. CDR1 is SNHLY and CDR2 is FYNNEI in the germline V gene. The CDR3 totals 12 residues. The CDR3, as DNA: TGTGCCAGCACCGAATTAGACACTGAAGCTTTCTTT. Its translation is CASTELDTEAFF.

V and J are TRBV6-1 and TRBJ2-7, with TRBD2 as a possible D gene (5 bases). V shed 8 bases and J shed 3 bases, with 14 bases lying between them. From germline, CDR1 is MNHNS and CDR2 SASEGT. The CDR3 loop spans 13 amino acids. CDR3 in DNA: TGTGCCAGCCAGGTTAGGACTCTCTACGAGCAGTACTTC. The encoded protein is CASQVRTLYEQYF.

The chain is built from TRBV19 and TRBJ2-7; the match to TRBD1 covers 7 bases. This CDR3 contains 19 residues. From germline, CDR1 is LNHDA and CDR2 SQIVND (reference sequence). Trimming at V came to 6 bases and at J to 3 bases, leaving 23 bases not matched to a gene. The CDR3 sequence: CASSLSSSDREISGYEQYF. In nucleotides, the CDR3 is TGTGCCAGTAGCTTGTCTTCCTCCGACAGGGAGATTTCGGGCTACGAGCAGTACTTC.

V and J are TRBV10-1 and TRBJ2-2; D remains ambiguous. The CDR3 runs to 13 residues. CDR1 and CDR2 from the germline V gene are WNHNN and SYGVQD (reference sequence). V lost 6 bases to trimming and J lost 0 bases, with 5 bases between them. The DNA of the CDR3 is TGCGCCAGCAGACAGACGAACACCGGGGAGCTGTTTTTT. Protein: CASRQTNTGELFF.

V and J are TRBV13 and TRBJ2-3; 8 bases are a match to TRBD2. The germline V gene has CDR1 PRHDT and CDR2 FYEKMQ (reference sequence). V lost 5 bases, J lost 2 bases, and 9 bases stayed unmatched. This CDR3 is 16 amino acids long. The CDR3 sequence: CASSTSGSHPTDTQYF. CDR3 DNA sequence: TGTGCCAGCAGCACCAGCGGGAGCCATCCCACAGATACGCAGTATTTT.

The gene calls are TRBV7-2 and TRBJ2-7; D unresolved. V was trimmed by 3 bases and J by 6 bases, leaving 15 bases between them. The CDR3 loop spans 14 amino acids. Germline V lookup: CDR1 SGHTA, CDR2 FQGNSA. The CDR3 nucleotides read TGTGCCAGCAGCTTTTTCTCCAGTCCGGGCGAGCAGTACTTC. Translated: CASSFFSSPGEQYF.

This clone was observed a single time. The chain couples TRBV29-1 to TRBJ2-3, with D maybe TRBD2 (5 bases). Germline V lookup: CDR1 SQVTM, CDR2 ANQGSEA. V gave up 4 bases and J gave up 4 bases, with 9 bases separating them. The CDR3 loop spans 12 amino acids. CDR3 sequence reads: CSVGLDSDTQYF. In DNA, the CDR3 is TGCAGCGTTGGACTGGACTCAGATACGCAGTATTTT.

The genes are TRBV2 and TRBJ1-1; 9 bases match TRBD1. Germline V gene sequence: CDR1 SNHLY, CDR2 FYNNEI. The CDR3 has 14 residues. The trim removed 7 bases at V and 5 bases at J, leaving 8 bases unmatched. This chain's CDR3 is CASTLGQGSTEAFF. The CDR3 DNA reads as TGTGCCAGCACCTTGGGACAGGGAAGTACTGAAGCTTTCTTT.

This clone was detected only a few times. The CDR3 loop is CAWSVQGARNGYTF. The CDR3 region has the DNA TGTGCCTGGAGTGTCCAGGGGGCGCGGAATGGCTACACCTTC. The V call is TRBV30, the J call TRBJ1-2; the match to TRBD1 covers 8 bases. Looked up from germline, CDR1 is GTSNPN and CDR2 is SVGIG (reference sequence). The length of the CDR3 is 14 residues. The V and J ends lost 0 bases and 6 bases, in that order; junction bases with no gene match: 6.

This chain uses TRBV6-1 with TRBJ1-2; 8 positions match TRBD1. Germline lookup yields CDR1 MNHNS and CDR2 SASEGT. The V gene end was trimmed by 5 bases and the J gene end by 3 bases; junction bases not matched to a gene: 2. This CDR3 spans 13 amino acids. CDR3 DNA: TGTGCCAGCAGTAAGACAGGGGACTATGGCTACACCTTC. Translation: CASSKTGDYGYTF.

In this sample, this clone turned up a few times. V gene TRBV10-3 combines with J gene TRBJ2-7; 12 nucleotides line up with TRBD2. Germline CDR1 ENHRY, CDR2 SYGVKD. Trimming at V came to 6 bases and at J to 0 bases, leaving 6 bases not matched to a gene. The CDR3 totals 16 residues. CDR3 protein: CAIRGVTSGSSYEQYF. CDR3 in DNA: TGTGCCATCAGGGGGGTGACTAGCGGGAGCTCCTACGAGCAGTACTTC.

The chain couples TRBV7-6 to TRBJ2-5; D is perhaps TRBD2 (5 bases). The germline V gene encodes CDR1 SGHVS and CDR2 FNYEAQ. V lost 7 bases and J 4 bases, leaving 16 bases between the germline ends. This CDR3 spans 14 amino acids. CDR3 loop: CASNRGLAGETQYF. DNA of the CDR3: TGTGCCAGCAACCGTGGCTTGGCGGGAGAGACCCAGTACTTC.

This chain links TRBV4-1 with TRBJ2-1; 11 positions match TRBD2. The V and J ends lost 3 bases and 5 bases, in that order; junction bases with no gene match: 18. The germline gives CDR1 MGHRA, CDR2 YSYEKL. The CDR3 is 20 amino acids. The CDR3 is CASSHRATSGSSMGNNEQFF. The CDR3 DNA sequence: TGCGCCAGCAGCCATAGGGCAACTAGCGGGAGTAGTATGGGGAACAATGAGCAGTTCTTC.

This clone was found a few times. The chain links TRBV6-6 to TRBJ2-7, with a possible D match to TRBD2 (6 bases). V gave up 9 bases and J gave up 7 bases, with 16 bases separating them. Germline V lookup: CDR1 MNHNY, CDR2 SVGAGI (reference sequence). There are 12 residues in the CDR3. CDR3 in DNA: TGTGCCAGTACCTCGACTAGTTGGGAGCAGTACTTC. It encodes CASTSTSWEQYF.

The rearrangement links TRBV5-1 to TRBJ1-1; a possible D gene is TRBD1 (5 bases). This CDR3 comprises 17 residues. Trimming pared 0 bases from V and 0 bases from J, leaving 15 bases between. Looked up from germline, CDR1 is SGHRS and CDR2 is YFSETQ. In nucleotides, the CDR3 is TGCGCCAGCAGCTTGGGAAGGGGAAGGGGCATGAACACTGAAGCTTTCTTT. Its protein is CASSLGRGRGMNTEAFF.

The chain recombines TRBV6-6 with TRBJ1-1, with a weak D call TRBD1 (5 bases). V dropped 6 bases and J dropped 1 base, with 12 bases sitting between them. In germline, CDR1 is MNHNY, CDR2 SVGAGI (reference sequence). CDR3 length: 14 amino acids. This CDR3 reads CASRPGGANTEAFF. In nucleotides, the CDR3 is TGTGCCAGCAGACCCGGGGGAGCGAACACTGAAGCTTTCTTT.

The V gene is TRBV15, the J gene TRBJ2-1; TRBD2 aligns across 8 bases. V was clipped by 1 base and J by 5 bases; unmatched bases: 4. The CDR3 contains 15 residues. The germline V gene encodes CDR1 LNHNV and CDR2 YYDKDF (reference sequence). CDR3 DNA sequence: TGTGCCACCAGCAGAGGGAGCGGGAGCCACAATGAGCAGTTCTTC. Its translation is CATSRGSGSHNEQFF.